A selection of T cell receptor beta chains follows, all from one sample in a study of T cells after yellow fever vaccination. TCRdb itself ran the 5' RACE reads through MiXCR, one entry per CDR3 protein. This table holds about 69,000 distinct CDR3 sequences, approximately 5.9% found once. Sequenced here: CD4+ T cells sorted from PBMCs, sampled less than 16 days after the first yellow fever vaccination. All receptors come from a man in his late teens or twenties who received the YFV17D yellow fever vaccine. Both conserved end residues are part of each CDR3. D genes are given only for firm matches. Clone sizes are given selectively: once, few, many, or a class where the clone is expanded.

d_gene	v_gene	j_gene	abundance	CDR3aa	CDR3nt
TRBD1	TRBV6-5	TRBJ2-3	many	CASSYDPGGLDTQYF	TGTGCCAGCAGTTACGATCCAGGGGGCTTAGATACGCAGTATTTT
NA	TRBV5-1	TRBJ1-1	many	CASRLMTGTNTEAFF	TGCGCCAGCAGACTAATGACAGGAACGAACACTGAAGCTTTCTTT
TRBD1	TRBV5-1	TRBJ2-2	many	CASSTGQGGTGELFF	TGCGCCAGCAGCACCGGACAGGGCGGGACCGGGGAGCTGTTTTTT
NA	TRBV7-2	TRBJ2-2	many	CASSWEAFTGELFF	TGTGCCAGCAGCTGGGAGGCTTTCACCGGGGAGCTGTTTTTT
NA	TRBV9	TRBJ2-5	many	CASSPRGYLPETQYF	TGTGCCAGCAGCCCCCGGGGGTACCTCCCAGAGACCCAGTACTTC
NA	TRBV24-1	TRBJ2-2	many	CATSDLQGRPEAGELFF	TGTGCCACCAGTGATTTGCAAGGTCGGCCTGAAGCCGGGGAGCTGTTTTTT
NA	TRBV7-9	TRBJ2-2	many	CASSLGLGPITGELFF	TGTGCCAGCAGCTTAGGTCTGGGGCCTATCACCGGGGAGCTGTTTTTT
TRBD1	TRBV29-1	TRBJ2-3	many	CSVDQGAFTDTQYF	TGCAGCGTTGACCAGGGGGCCTTCACAGATACGCAGTATTTT
NA	TRBV5-1	TRBJ2-7	many	CASSLGREYEQYF	TGCGCCAGCAGCTTGGGTAGGGAGTACGAGCAGTACTTC
NA	TRBV4-3	TRBJ1-6	many	CASSQDRGVGSPLHF	TGCGCCAGCAGCCAAGATAGAGGGGTAGGTTCACCCCTCCACTTT
TRBD1	TRBV30	TRBJ1-1	many	CAWSYRDRKTEAFF	TGTGCCTGGAGTTACCGGGACAGGAAGACTGAAGCTTTCTTT
TRBD1	TRBV5-4	TRBJ2-7	many	CASSPTPGTGNEQYF	TGTGCCAGCAGCCCTACACCCGGGACAGGGAACGAGCAGTACTTC
NA	TRBV4-3	TRBJ2-4	many	CASSSQTGSKNIQYF	TGCGCCAGCAGCTCACAGACAGGCTCAAAAAACATTCAGTACTTC
NA	TRBV5-5	TRBJ1-5	many	CASSLLTTNQPQHF	TGTGCCAGCAGCTTGCTGACTACTAATCAGCCCCAGCATTTT
TRBD2	TRBV12-3/TRBV12-4	TRBJ2-5	many	CASTLGLAGQETQYF	TGTGCCAGCACCCTTGGACTAGCGGGTCAAGAGACCCAGTACTTC
TRBD1	TRBV19	TRBJ2-2	many	CASSQGGQGMTGELFF	TGTGCCAGTAGCCAGGGAGGACAGGGGATGACCGGGGAGCTGTTTTTT
TRBD2	TRBV4-1	TRBJ2-1	many	CASSQDKGGAGGQDRFF	TGCGCCAGCAGCCAAGATAAGGGCGGAGCGGGGGGGCAGGATCGGTTCTTC
NA	TRBV12-3/TRBV12-4	TRBJ1-4	many	CASSSLQGTNEKLFF	TGTGCCAGCAGTTCGTTACAGGGAACTAATGAAAAACTGTTTTTT
NA	TRBV7-9	TRBJ2-1	many	CASRTAGLAKSDEQFF	TGTGCCAGCAGAACAGCTGGTCTAGCTAAAAGCGATGAGCAGTTCTTC
NA	TRBV5-5	TRBJ2-5	many	CASSLVTGQEWTQYF	TGTGCCAGCAGCTTGGTAACAGGGCAAGAGTGGACCCAGTACTTC
NA	TRBV5-1	TRBJ2-3	many	CASGDFGAPDTQYF	TGCGCCAGCGGTGACTTTGGGGCCCCAGATACGCAGTATTTT
NA	TRBV5-1	TRBJ1-1	many	CASSLGVTEAFF	TGCGCCAGCAGCTTGGGGGTTACTGAAGCTTTCTTT
TRBD1	TRBV5-1	TRBJ1-1	NA	CASGDTGGNTEAFF	TGCGCCAGCGGCGACACAGGGGGGAACACTGAAGCTTTCTTT
NA	TRBV12-3/TRBV12-4	TRBJ2-2	few	CASSPWDTGELFF	TGTGCCAGCAGTCCCTGGGACACCGGGGAGCTGTTTTTT
NA	TRBV6-5	TRBJ2-7	many	CASTYSYEQYF	TGTGCCAGCACCTACTCCTACGAGCAGTACTTC
NA	TRBV5-1	TRBJ2-7	many	CASSLYGTEQYF	TGCGCCAGCAGCTTATACGGGACCGAGCAGTACTTC
NA	TRBV28	TRBJ1-5	many	CASSPFRGENQPQHF	TGTGCCAGCAGCCCCTTCCGCGGAGAAAATCAGCCCCAGCATTTT
TRBD2	TRBV6-5	TRBJ2-7	many	CASSYSRLADSYEQYF	TGTGCCAGCAGTTACTCTCGGCTAGCGGACTCCTACGAGCAGTACTTC
TRBD1	TRBV5-1	TRBJ2-3	many	CASSLAVTGGTDTQYF	TGCGCCAGCAGCTTGGCCGTGACAGGGGGCACAGATACGCAGTATTTT
NA	TRBV18	TRBJ2-1	many	CASSPQGDEQFF	TGTGCCAGCTCACCACAGGGAGATGAGCAGTTCTTC